One sample yielded the 18 T cell receptor beta chains listed below, sequenced in a study of T cells after yellow fever vaccination. TCRdb re-derived calls from the 5' RACE reads in MiXCR, one entry per CDR3 protein. The sample contains around 610,000 distinct CDR3 sequences, about 13% of which appear only once. The sequencing used PBMCs, collected on the day of the yellow fever booster vaccination. Receptors originate from a man aged 25 to 40 who received the YFV17D yellow fever vaccine.

This clonotype was seen a handful of times. The chain couples TRBV5-1 to TRBJ2-7; 12 nucleotides match TRBD2. Unmatched junction bases numbered 4, after V lost 0 bases and J lost 3 bases. The length of the CDR3 is 16 residues. Germline V lookup: CDR1 SGHRS, CDR2 YFSETQ. The CDR3 nucleotides are TGCGCCAGCAGCTTGGTCCTGACTAGCGGGAGCTACGAGCAGTACTTC. It codes for CASSLVLTSGSYEQYF.

The chain recombines TRBV10-3 with TRBJ2-3, with a tentative D call TRBD2 (6 bases). Per the germline V gene, CDR1 is ENHRY and CDR2 is SYGVKD. The CDR3 runs 10 residues. V shed 10 bases and J shed 6 bases, with 8 bases lying between them. As DNA, the CDR3 is TGTGCCACGGGGGTTGATACGCAGTATTTT. It translates to CATGVDTQYF.

This clonotype was recorded a few times. The chain carries TRBV7-2 and TRBJ1-4; D gene uncertain. The ends were cut back, 2 bases at V and 6 bases at J, with 4 bases in the middle. The CDR3 loop spans 12 amino acids. Germline CDR1 reads SGHTA; CDR2 reads FQGNSA. In DNA, the CDR3 is TGTGCCAGCAGCTTATTCCATGAAAAACTGTTTTTT. Translation gives CASSLFHEKLFF.

This clonotype was seen more than once but under ten times. The chain couples TRBV4-2 to TRBJ2-7; D perhaps matches TRBD1 (6 bases). The CDR3 is 17 amino acids. The V and J ends lost 3 bases and 7 bases respectively, with 25 bases between them. Germline V gives CDR1 LGHNA, CDR2 YNFKEQ. CDR3 sequence reads: CASSHPVGAPDLREQYF. The CDR3 DNA sequence: TGTGCCAGCAGCCACCCGGTGGGGGCACCAGACTTAAGGGAGCAGTACTTC.

This clonotype was detected a few times. The chain recombines TRBV5-6 with TRBJ2-5; the D is unclear. V shed 3 bases and J shed 4 bases, with 19 bases lying between them. This CDR3 is built from 16 residues. CDR1 and CDR2 from the germline V gene are SGHDT and YYEEEE. The CDR3 DNA reads as TGTGCCAGCAGCTGGTTGGTAACCCCAAAAGGAGAGACCCAGTACTTC. Translated, it gives CASSWLVTPKGETQYF.

This clonotype was picked up a small number of times. The chain employs TRBV24-1 and TRBJ2-5; possible D gene TRBD1, 5 bases. The V and J ends lost 4 bases and 5 bases respectively, with 19 bases between them. Germline CDR1 and CDR2: KGHDR and SFDVKD. CDR3 length: 16 residues. CDR3 DNA: TGTGCCACCAGTGAGCAAGGGCCAGGGCTGTCGGAGACCCAGTACTTC. It specifies CATSEQGPGLSETQYF.

The table lists this clonotype with a few counts. The chain uses TRBV3-1 and TRBJ2-7; no clear D gene. Trimming cost V 7 bases and J 6 bases, with 13 bases left between them. The germline V gene has CDR1 LGHDT and CDR2 YNNKEL (reference sequence). CDR3 length equals 12 residues. The CDR3 protein is CASTPQGFEQYF. The CDR3 DNA follows: TGTGCCAGCACCCCCCAAGGGTTCGAGCAGTACTTC.

Written as DNA, the CDR3 is TGTGCCAGCAGTGACCCGACACACAAGCTGGATGAGCAGTTCTTC. Amino acid sequence: CASSDPTHKLDEQFF. The rearrangement joins TRBV25-1 to TRBJ2-1; no clear D gene. There are 15 residues in the CDR3. Germline V lookup: CDR1 MGHDK, CDR2 SYGVNS. V was pared by 3 bases and J by 8 bases, with 17 bases between.

The V call is TRBV5-1, the J call TRBJ2-5; TRBD2 agrees at 10 bases. Germline assignment: CDR1 SGHRS and CDR2 YFSETQ. The CDR3 has 16 amino acids. Trimming removed 3 bases from V and 2 bases from J; junction bases left unmatched: 7. The CDR3 coding sequence is TGCGCCAGCAGCTCCCACCTACTAGCGGGGCAAGAGACCCAGTACTTC. Translating gives CASSSHLLAGQETQYF.

The rearrangement links TRBV7-6 to TRBJ1-4; D not resolved. Germline V lookup: CDR1 SGHVS, CDR2 FNYEAQ. Trimming cost V 1 base and J 0 bases, with 15 bases left between them. This CDR3 region has 18 residues. The chain's CDR3 is CASSLGIGRLATNEKLFF. Written as DNA, the CDR3 is TGTGCCAGCAGCTTAGGAATCGGCAGACTCGCAACTAATGAAAAACTGTTTTTT. The variable domain in full, with the rest retrieved from reference TRBV7-6 and TRBJ1-4, is GAGVSQSPRYKVTKRGQDVALRCDPISGHVSLYWYRQALGQGPEFLTYFNYEAQQDKSGLPNDRFSAERPEGSISTLTIQRTEQRDSAMYRCASSLGIGRLATNEKLFFGSGTQLSVL.

This rearrangement joins TRBV3-1 to TRBJ1-3; tentatively, D is TRBD1 (6 bases). The germline V gene has CDR1 LGHDT and CDR2 YNNKEL (reference sequence). V lost 4 bases to trimming and J lost 4 bases, with 14 bases between them. The CDR3 spans 15 residues. The CDR3 protein is CASSLSGASGNTIYF. CDR3 nucleotides: TGTGCCAGCAGCCTCTCGGGGGCGTCCGGAAACACCATATATTTT.

This clonotype was counted between two and nine times. The rearrangement links TRBV5-1 to TRBJ2-2; 14 bases map to TRBD2. Germline V lookup: CDR1 SGHRS, CDR2 YFSETQ. V gave up 0 bases and J gave up 4 bases; unmatched junction bases: 2. This CDR3 comprises 17 residues. DNA for the CDR3: TGCGCCAGCAGCTTGGCCGGGACTAGCGGGAGCACCGGGGAGCTGTTTTTT. It translates to CASSLAGTSGSTGELFF.

The chain employs TRBV4-3 and TRBJ2-1; possible D gene TRBD1, 5 bases. The V gene lost 0 bases and the J gene lost 4 bases, with 13 bases spanning the gap. Looked up from germline, CDR1 is LGHNA and CDR2 is YSLEER. The CDR3 is 16 residues long. In DNA, the CDR3 is TGCGCCAGCAGCCAAGAGAGGTCAGGGTGGTACAATGAGCAGTTCTTC. This encodes CASSQERSGWYNEQFF.

The chain has TRBV3-1 and TRBJ2-5; no reliable D call. Germline CDR1 and CDR2: LGHDT and YNNKEL (reference sequence). V gave up 0 bases and J gave up 9 bases, with 8 bases separating them. The length of the CDR3 is 12 residues. The CDR3 sequence: CASSQEFRSQYF. The CDR3 DNA sequence: TGTGCCAGCAGCCAAGAATTCAGGTCCCAGTACTTC.

The rearrangement links TRBV6-2 or TRBV6-3 to TRBJ2-6; no clear D gene. The germline V gene encodes CDR1 MNHEY and CDR2 SVGEGT. The CDR3 runs to 15 residues. The V end was cut by 5 bases, the J end by 1 base, with 9 bases between. The CDR3 DNA reads as TGTGCCAGCAGTGACCTTTTGTCTGGGGCCAACGTCCTGACTTTC. Protein sequence: CASSDLLSGANVLTF.

This clonotype has more than one count but fewer than ten. The chain combines TRBV9 with TRBJ2-1, with D hard to call. Per the germline V gene, CDR1 is SGDLS and CDR2 is YYNGEE. CDR3 size: 14 residues. Between the trimmed V and J ends, which lost 2 bases and 5 bases, there was a span of 11 bases. CDR3 coding DNA: TGTGCCAGCAGCGTTGACCTTGGGAACAATGAGCAGTTCTTC. Translation gives CASSVDLGNNEQFF.

This clonotype was observed many times. The V and J genes are TRBV29-1 and TRBJ1-2; D unclear. Germline V gene sequence: CDR1 SQVTM, CDR2 ANQGSEA. Between the trimmed V and J ends, which lost 2 bases and 4 bases, there was a span of 14 bases. CDR3 length: 14 amino acids. CDR3: CSVENGLGAYGYTF. CDR3 DNA: TGCAGCGTTGAAAACGGGCTGGGTGCCTATGGCTACACCTTC.

V is TRBV19 and J is TRBJ1-5; 8 nucleotides align to TRBD1. The CDR3 spans 17 residues. CDR1 and CDR2 (germline): LNHDA, SQIVND (reference sequence). The junction had 7 bases not matched to a gene; V was cut back by 2 bases and J by 1 base. CDR3 DNA: TGTGCCAGTAGTATAATCTACAGGGGGTCAAGCAATCAGCCCCAGCATTTT. Translated, it gives CASSIIYRGSSNQPQHF.